The rows below give T cell receptor beta chains drawn from one sample of a study of T cells in Graves' hyperthyroidism and ophthalmopathy. MiXCR was run by TCRdb on the multiplex PCR reads, yielding one entry per CDR3 protein. The sample lists around 720,000 distinct CDR3 sequences, roughly 32% seen once, with around 30% in the top ten. The sample consisted of blood. All receptors come from a woman aged 40 to 50 with Graves' hyperthyroidism. The CDR3 runs from the conserved cysteine through the conserved F or W. D genes are given only for firm matches. Expanded clones get a size class; other rows say once, few or many, or leave the size out.

d_call clone_size j_call v_call cdr3_nt cdr3_aa
NA once TRBJ2-2 TRBV14 TGTGCCAGCAGCACAAGGACCACCGGGGAGCTGTTTTTT CASSTRTTGELFF
NA few TRBJ1-5 TRBV9 TGTGCCAGCAGCGCCGATGGGGGGGCCAATCAGCCCCAGCATTTT CASSADGGANQPQHF
TRBD2 NA TRBJ2-7 TRBV11-2 TGTGCCAGCAGCTTACGGGCCAGCGGGGGTGGCGAGCAGTACTTC CASSLRASGGGEQYF
NA NA TRBJ1-1 TRBV29-1 TGTGCCTGGACGAGGGGGGACACTGAAGCTTTCTTT CAWTRGDTEAFF
TRBD2 NA TRBJ2-3 TRBV19 TGTGCCAGTTCCTCGACTAGCGGGGACACAGATACGCAGTATTTT CASSSTSGDTDTQYF
TRBD1 NA TRBJ1-1 TRBV11-1 TGTGCCAGCAGGCCCCGACAGGGCACTGAAGCTTTCTTT CASRPRQGTEAFF
NA many TRBJ2-2 TRBV5-5 TGTGCCAGCGGATCCGGGGAGCTGTTTTTT CASGSGELFF
TRBD1 few TRBJ1-1 TRBV19 TGTGCCAGTAGGACGACAGGGGGCGCGCACACTGAAGCTTTCTTT CASRTTGGAHTEAFF
NA many TRBJ2-2 TRBV12-3/TRBV12-4 TGTGCCAGCAGTTTACAGAGCACCGGGGAGCTGTTTTTT CASSLQSTGELFF
NA many TRBJ1-2 TRBV12-3/TRBV12-4 TGTGCCAGCAGTTTAGAGGAGGTCTTGTACACCTTC CASSLEEVLYTF
NA NA TRBJ1-1 TRBV11-2 TGTGCCAGCAGCTTGTTTACCGAGTTAACTGAAGCTTTCTTT CASSLFTELTEAFF
NA NA TRBJ1-2 TRBV7-9 TGTGCCAGCAGCTCAGGTTCGGGCAGTAACTATGGCTACACCTTC CASSSGSGSNYGYTF
TRBD2 NA TRBJ2-7 TRBV20-1 TGCAGTGCGGTAGCGGGGGGGCCTTCCTACGAGCAGTACTTC CSAVAGGPSYEQYF
NA many TRBJ1-3 TRBV4-2 TGTGCCAGCAGCCAAGGGCACTCTGGAAACACCATATATTTT CASSQGHSGNTIYF
NA NA TRBJ1-1 TRBV12-3/TRBV12-4 TGTGCCAGCAGCTTCAATTTCCCTAGGGAGGACACTGAAGCTTTCTTT CASSFNFPREDTEAFF
NA NA TRBJ1-1 TRBV5-6 TGTGCCAGCAGCCGGCCCCCGGCTCCACTGGACACTGAAGCTTTCTTT CASSRPPAPLDTEAFF
TRBD1 NA TRBJ2-2 TRBV5-1 TGCGCCAGCGGCCCTCGGACAGGGAACACCGGGGAGCTGTTTTTT CASGPRTGNTGELFF
NA NA TRBJ2-5 TRBV24-1 TGTGCCAGCAGTTTCTCCCGGTCCCACTGGGAAGAGACCCAGTACTTC CASSFSRSHWEETQYF
NA NA TRBJ1-2 TRBV20-1 TGCAGTGCTCAGGAGCCAGGTGGGGGTTATGGCTACACCTTC CSAQEPGGGYGYTF
TRBD1 NA TRBJ1-3 TRBV5-1 TGCGCCAGCAGCTTGTTTGCAGGGGGCTCGTCTACTGGAAACACCATATATTTT CASSLFAGGSSTGNTIYF
NA NA TRBJ2-2 TRBV7-6 TGTGCCAGCAGCTCAGTAACCGCTTATCCCGGGGAGCTGTTTTTT CASSSVTAYPGELFF
NA NA TRBJ1-5 TRBV29-1 TGCAGCGTGGGACGGGGGCTGGGGCAGCCCCAGCATTTT CSVGRGLGQPQHF
NA NA TRBJ1-1 TRBV29-1 TGCAGCGTTGAGCGGCAGGTGGGCACTGAAGCTTTCTTT CSVERQVGTEAFF
NA many TRBJ2-7 TRBV29-1 TGCAGCGTTGAAGATGGCAGAAGCTCCTACGAGCAGTACTTC CSVEDGRSSYEQYF
TRBD2 NA TRBJ2-7 TRBV7-9 TGTGCCAGCAGGGGGGGGGGACTAGCTACCTACGAGCAGTACTTC CASRGGGLATYEQYF
NA NA TRBJ2-7 TRBV6-2/TRBV6-3 TGTGCCAGCAGTCCTCCACTAGCTCTCTACGAGCAGTACTTC CASSPPLALYEQYF